Each of the 13 T cell receptor beta chains below was sequenced from the same sample in a study of cytomegalovirus exposure and HLA in healthy donors. 13 Jbeta primers and 60 Vbeta primers were used for the PCR. The repertoire was sequenced with immunoSEQ multiplex PCR; TCRdb's copy has only in-frame clones and lacks some. The data show around 280,000 clones, roughly 89% seen once. The sequenced material came from PBMCs. The source of these receptors is a woman aged 18-29 years in good health and CMV-seronegative.

This clone was counted once. The gene calls are TRBV12-5 and TRBJ1-1; D is unclear. The CDR3 runs 16 residues. CDR1 is LGHNT, CDR2 FRNRAP, per germline. The V end lost 0 bases, the J end lost 5 bases, and 16 bases lay between the germline ends. As DNA, the CDR3 is TGTGCTAGTGGTTTGGTAGCTCGGGTTAGTGGGACTGAAGCTTTCTTT. Residues: CASGLVARVSGTEAFF.

The rearrangement joins TRBV4-1 to TRBJ2-2; TRBD2 aligns across 10 bases. V gave up 0 bases and J gave up 6 bases; unmatched junction bases: 10. Germline lookup yields CDR1 MGHRA and CDR2 YSYEKL. The CDR3 contains 18 residues. The CDR3 protein is CASSQDVSGGAGAGELFF. Here the CDR3 DNA reads TGCGCCAGCAGCCAAGATGTGAGCGGGGGGGCCGGGGCCGGGGAGCTGTTTTTT.

This rearrangement joins TRBV6-1 to TRBJ1-2; D possibly corresponds to TRBD1 (5 bases). The CDR3 loop spans 11 amino acids. V lost 10 bases to trimming and J lost 5 bases, with 11 bases between them. Germline-derived CDR1 and CDR2 are MNHNS and SASEGT. The CDR3 bases are TGTGCCACCCATGGGGCGTATGGCTACACCTTC. This sequence encodes CATHGAYGYTF.

The J gene is TRBJ2-3, the V gene TRBV19, with 7 bases that match TRBD1. J lost 3 bases, V lost 5 bases, and 11 bases had no gene match. The V gene's germline CDR1 is LNHDA and CDR2 SQIVND (reference sequence). This CDR3 comprises 16 residues. The CDR3 coding sequence is TGTGCCAGTAGTTCCCCCGGGACAGAAATGACAGATACGCAGTATTTT. It codes for CASSSPGTEMTDTQYF. Looking up the rest from reference TRBV19 and TRBJ2-3 gives the full variable domain: DGGITQSPKYLFRKEGQNVTLSCEQNLNHDAMYWYRQDPGQGLRLIYYSQIVNDFQKGDIAEGYSVSREKKESFPLTVTSAQKNPTAFYLCASSSPGTEMTDTQYFGPGTRLTVL.

The chain recombines TRBV5-1 with TRBJ1-1, with no clear D. V lost 2 bases, J lost 7 bases, and 6 bases lay in between. Germline-derived CDR1 and CDR2 are SGHRS and YFSETQ. This CDR3 is built from 11 residues. The DNA for the CDR3 is TGCGCCAGCAGCTTAGCGGGTGAAGCTTTCTTT. It is translated as CASSLAGEAFF.

The chain has TRBV2 and TRBJ2-1; 7 bases match TRBD2. Germline CDR1 and CDR2: SNHLY and FYNNEI. The ends lost 8 bases at V and 4 bases at J; junction bases unmatched: 8. The CDR3 consists of 14 residues. The CDR3, as DNA: TGTGCCAGCTTAGCGGGCACACTGTACAATGAGCAGTTCTTC. Encoded protein: CASLAGTLYNEQFF.

The V gene is TRBV5-1, the J gene TRBJ2-7; 7 nucleotides match TRBD1. This CDR3 is built from 13 residues. The V and J ends lost 4 bases and 7 bases, in that order; junction bases with no gene match: 8. The V gene's germline CDR1 is SGHRS and CDR2 YFSETQ. In DNA, the CDR3 is TGCGCCAGCAGCGGCCAGGGGGTAAGGGAGCAGTACTTC. Amino acids: CASSGQGVREQYF.

The chain links TRBV4-1 to TRBJ1-1; maybe TRBD1 (5 bases). Trimming took off 0 bases at V and 2 bases at J, with 16 bases between the two ends. Looked up from germline, CDR1 is MGHRA and CDR2 is YSYEKL. This CDR3 has 17 amino acids. The CDR3 region is CASSQDWVGAVNTEAFF. The CDR3 DNA follows: TGCGCCAGCAGCCAAGATTGGGTAGGGGCAGTCAACACTGAAGCTTTCTTT.

J is TRBJ2-7 and V is TRBV7-6, with TRBD2 matching 8 bases. The CDR3 has 15 amino acids. The J segment lost 4 bases and the V segment lost 5 bases, leaving 10 bases of the junction unmatched. The germline V gene has CDR1 SGHVS and CDR2 FNYEAQ. CDR3 loop: CASSRTGGAQYEQYF. The DNA for the CDR3 is TGTGCCAGCAGCCGGACCGGGGGGGCCCAATACGAGCAGTACTTC.

This clone was counted a few times. This rearrangement joins TRBV29-1 to TRBJ1-1, with D possibly TRBD1 on 5 matching bases. Between the trimmed V and J ends, which lost 2 bases and 5 bases, there was a span of 15 bases. The CDR3 is 14 amino acids. Germline V gene lookup returns CDR1 SQVTM and CDR2 ANQGSEA. CDR3 in amino acids: CSVERPRVGTEAFF. The DNA of the CDR3 is TGCAGCGTTGAACGCCCCAGGGTGGGAACTGAAGCTTTCTTT.

The CDR3 DNA sequence: TGTGCCAGCAGTTACTCTAAGGGGTCCACTGAAGCTTTCTTT. Its protein is CASSYSKGSTEAFF. V and J are TRBV6-5 and TRBJ1-1; possibly TRBD1 for D (5 bases). The CDR3 consists of 14 residues. V gave up 0 bases and J gave up 4 bases, with 9 bases separating them. Germline CDR1 and CDR2: MNHEY and SVGAGI.

The chain is built from TRBV4-2 and TRBJ1-1; 9 nucleotides align to TRBD1. Trimming removed 1 base from V and 2 bases from J; junction bases left unmatched: 5. The germline V gene has CDR1 LGHNA and CDR2 YNFKEQ. There are 16 residues in the CDR3. As DNA, the CDR3 is TGTGCCAGCAGCCAAGGACAGGGGGAACTCAACACTGAAGCTTTCTTT. The encoded protein is CASSQGQGELNTEAFF.

This clone was detected only once. The chain couples TRBV5-1 to TRBJ2-1, with 16 bases aligning to TRBD2. The CDR3 covers 22 residues. Germline V gene sequence: CDR1 SGHRS, CDR2 YFSETQ. V shed 3 bases and J 1 base; nucleotides not matched to a gene: 16. The CDR3 protein is CASSYGSPRGTSGRESYNEQFF. CDR3 DNA sequence: TGCGCCAGCAGCTATGGAAGCCCCCGCGGGACTAGCGGGAGGGAGTCCTACAATGAGCAGTTCTTC.